The clone carrying this T cell receptor (beta chain) was recorded at least ten times. Antigen: not known. Uncontrolled infection, other autoimmune disease, pregnancy or lactation excluded patients. The germline V gene encodes CDR1 DFQATT and CDR2 SNEGSKA (reference sequence). CDR3 length: 13 residues. The ends were cut back, 3 bases at V and 8 bases at J, with 14 bases in the middle. The data were taken from a study of T cells in Graves' hyperthyroidism and ophthalmopathy. Study results and caveats: Using 13 V-J features, a model discriminated ophthalmopathy from stable hyperthyroidism.

What was amplified from RNA transcripts were TCR beta CDR3 regions. HTBI primers were used for first-round RT-PCR of the TCR CDR3. TCRdb analysed the multiplex PCR reads with MiXCR anew, one entry per CDR3 protein. The table has around 520,000 distinct CDR3 sequences, 11% to 15% seen once. The sample comprised blood. The TCR was taken from a woman aged 35 to 49 with Graves' hyperthyroidism. This chain uses TRBV20-1 with TRBJ2-1; D is undetermined. The CDR3 DNA is TGCAGTGCTAGGGAGTTTAGGTCTCATGAGCAGTTCTTC. Encoded protein: CSAREFRSHEQFF.